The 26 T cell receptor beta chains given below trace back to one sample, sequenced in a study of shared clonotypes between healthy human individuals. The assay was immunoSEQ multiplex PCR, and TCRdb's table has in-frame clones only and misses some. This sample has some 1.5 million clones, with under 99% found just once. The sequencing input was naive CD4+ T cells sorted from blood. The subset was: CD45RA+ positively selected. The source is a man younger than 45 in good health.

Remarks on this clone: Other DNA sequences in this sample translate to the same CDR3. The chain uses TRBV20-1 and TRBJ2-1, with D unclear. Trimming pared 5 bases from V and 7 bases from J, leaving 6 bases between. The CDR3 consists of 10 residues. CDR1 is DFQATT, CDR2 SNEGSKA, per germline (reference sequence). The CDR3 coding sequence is TGCAGTGCTCTTGGTAATGAGCAGTTCTTC. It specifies CSALGNEQFF.

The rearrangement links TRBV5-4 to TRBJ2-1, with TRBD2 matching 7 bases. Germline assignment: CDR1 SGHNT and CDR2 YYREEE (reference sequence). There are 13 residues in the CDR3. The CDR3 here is CAGGTMGYNEQFF. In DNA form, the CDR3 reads TGTGCGGGGGGGACTATGGGTTACAATGAGCAGTTCTTC.

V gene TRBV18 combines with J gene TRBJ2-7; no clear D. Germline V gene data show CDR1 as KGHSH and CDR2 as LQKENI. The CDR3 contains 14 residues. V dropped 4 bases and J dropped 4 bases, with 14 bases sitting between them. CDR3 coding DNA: TGTGCCAGCTCACTGACGGACGGCAGGTACGAGCAGTACTTC. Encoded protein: CASSLTDGRYEQYF.

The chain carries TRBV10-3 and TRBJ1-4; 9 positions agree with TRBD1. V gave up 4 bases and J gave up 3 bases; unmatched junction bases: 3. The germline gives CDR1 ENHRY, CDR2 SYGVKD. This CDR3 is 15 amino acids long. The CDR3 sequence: CAISAGQGPNEKLFF. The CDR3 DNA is TGTGCCATCAGTGCGGGACAGGGACCTAATGAAAAACTGTTTTTT.

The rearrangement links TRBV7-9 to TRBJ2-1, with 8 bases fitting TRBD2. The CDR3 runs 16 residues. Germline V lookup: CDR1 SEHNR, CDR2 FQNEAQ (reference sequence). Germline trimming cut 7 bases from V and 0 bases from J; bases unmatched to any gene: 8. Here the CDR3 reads CASNDGRASSYNEQFF. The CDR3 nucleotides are TGTGCCAGCAACGACGGGAGGGCGAGCTCCTACAATGAGCAGTTCTTC.

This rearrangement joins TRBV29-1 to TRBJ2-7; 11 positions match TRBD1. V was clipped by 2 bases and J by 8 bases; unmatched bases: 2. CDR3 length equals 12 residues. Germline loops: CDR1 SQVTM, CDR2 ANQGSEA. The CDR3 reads CSVEWTGGQQYF. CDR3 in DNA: TGCAGCGTTGAATGGACAGGGGGCCAGCAGTACTTC.

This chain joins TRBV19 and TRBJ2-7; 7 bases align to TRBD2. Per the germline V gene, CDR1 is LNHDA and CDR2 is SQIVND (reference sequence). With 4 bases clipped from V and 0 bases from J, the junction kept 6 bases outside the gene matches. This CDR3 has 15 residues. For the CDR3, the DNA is TGTGCCAGTAGTACCTACACGGGAGGCTCCTACGAGCAGTACTTC. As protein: CASSTYTGGSYEQYF.

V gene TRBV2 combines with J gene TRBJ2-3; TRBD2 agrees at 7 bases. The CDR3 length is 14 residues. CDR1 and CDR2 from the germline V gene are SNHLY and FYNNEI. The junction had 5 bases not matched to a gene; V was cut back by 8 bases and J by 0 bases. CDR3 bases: TGTGCCAGCGAATCTAGCGGTAGCACAGATACGCAGTATTTT. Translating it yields CASESSGSTDTQYF.

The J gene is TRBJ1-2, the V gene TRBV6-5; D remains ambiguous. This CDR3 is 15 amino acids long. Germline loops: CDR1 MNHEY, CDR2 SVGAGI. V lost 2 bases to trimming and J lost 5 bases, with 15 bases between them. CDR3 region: CASSYNPAPTYGYTF. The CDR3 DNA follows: TGTGCCAGCAGTTACAATCCGGCACCAACTTATGGCTACACCTTC.

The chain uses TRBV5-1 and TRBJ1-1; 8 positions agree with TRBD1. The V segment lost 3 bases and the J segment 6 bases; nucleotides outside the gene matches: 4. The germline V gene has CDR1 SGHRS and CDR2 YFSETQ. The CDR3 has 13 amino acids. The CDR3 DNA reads TGCGCCAGCAGCTCTGACAGGGGAGCTGAAGCTTTCTTT. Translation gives CASSSDRGAEAFF.

CDR3 in DNA: TGTGCCAGCAAGGCGACCCGAGCAACTAATGAAAAACTGTTTTTT. Translation gives CASKATRATNEKLFF. The rearrangement links TRBV27 to TRBJ1-4; D gene uncertain. The CDR3 loop spans 15 amino acids. The V end lost 7 bases, the J end lost 0 bases, and 12 bases lay between the germline ends. Germline V lookup: CDR1 MNHEY, CDR2 SMNVEV (reference sequence).

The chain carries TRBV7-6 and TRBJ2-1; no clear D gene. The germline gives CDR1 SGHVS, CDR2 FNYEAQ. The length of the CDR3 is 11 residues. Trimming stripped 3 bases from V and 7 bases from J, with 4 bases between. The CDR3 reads CASSLKNEQFF. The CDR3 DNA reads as TGTGCCAGCAGCTTGAAGAATGAGCAGTTCTTC.

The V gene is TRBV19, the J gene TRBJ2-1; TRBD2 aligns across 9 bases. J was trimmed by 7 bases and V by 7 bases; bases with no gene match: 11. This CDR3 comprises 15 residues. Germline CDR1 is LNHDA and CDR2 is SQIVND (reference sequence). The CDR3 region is CASNALAGARNEQFF. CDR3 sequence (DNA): TGTGCCAGTAACGCATTAGCGGGAGCTAGGAATGAGCAGTTCTTC.

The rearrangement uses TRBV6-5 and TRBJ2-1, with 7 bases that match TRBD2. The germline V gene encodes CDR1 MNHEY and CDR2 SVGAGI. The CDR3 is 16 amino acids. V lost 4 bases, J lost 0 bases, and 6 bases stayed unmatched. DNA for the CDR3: TGTGCCAGCAGTTTTCTGGGGGGGGGCTCCTACAATGAGCAGTTCTTC. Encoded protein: CASSFLGGGSYNEQFF.

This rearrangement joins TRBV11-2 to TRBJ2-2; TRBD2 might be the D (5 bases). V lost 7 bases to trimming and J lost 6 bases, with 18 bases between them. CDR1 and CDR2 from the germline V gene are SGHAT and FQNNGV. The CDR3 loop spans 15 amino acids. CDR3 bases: TGTGCCAGCAATGATGGAGGTTTCTTGGCCGGGGAGCTGTTTTTT. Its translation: CASNDGGFLAGELFF.

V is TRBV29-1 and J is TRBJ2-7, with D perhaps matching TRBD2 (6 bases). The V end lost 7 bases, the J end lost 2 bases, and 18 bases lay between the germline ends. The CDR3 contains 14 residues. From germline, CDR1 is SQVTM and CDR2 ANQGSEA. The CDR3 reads CSATQGGRAYEQYF. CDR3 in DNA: TGCAGCGCCACGCAGGGAGGAAGGGCCTACGAGCAGTACTTC.

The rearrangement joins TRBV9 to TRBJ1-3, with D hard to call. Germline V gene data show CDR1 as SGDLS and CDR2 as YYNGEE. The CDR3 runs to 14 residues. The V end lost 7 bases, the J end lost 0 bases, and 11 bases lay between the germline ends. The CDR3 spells CASGARVSGNTIYF. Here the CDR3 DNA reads TGTGCCAGCGGAGCGCGGGTCTCTGGAAACACCATATATTTT.

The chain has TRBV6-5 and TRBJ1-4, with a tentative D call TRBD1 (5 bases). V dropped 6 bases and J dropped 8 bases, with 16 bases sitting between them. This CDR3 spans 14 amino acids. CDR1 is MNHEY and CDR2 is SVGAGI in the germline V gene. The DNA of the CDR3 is TGTGCCAGCAGCCCTCGAGGGGAGTCGGAAAAACTGTTTTTT. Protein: CASSPRGESEKLFF.

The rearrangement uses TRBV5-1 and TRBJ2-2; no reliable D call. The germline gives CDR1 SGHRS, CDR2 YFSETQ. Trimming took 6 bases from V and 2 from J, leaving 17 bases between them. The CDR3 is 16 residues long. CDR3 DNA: TGCGCCAGCAAACCCCAGGATTTCCATAACACCGGGGAGCTGTTTTTT. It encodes CASKPQDFHNTGELFF.

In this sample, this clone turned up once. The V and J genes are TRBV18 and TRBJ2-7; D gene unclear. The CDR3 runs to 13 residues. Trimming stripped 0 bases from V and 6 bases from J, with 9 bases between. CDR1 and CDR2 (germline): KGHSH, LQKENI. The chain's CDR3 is CASSPPGIGEQYF. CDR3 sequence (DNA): TGTGCCAGCTCACCACCAGGGATCGGCGAGCAGTACTTC.

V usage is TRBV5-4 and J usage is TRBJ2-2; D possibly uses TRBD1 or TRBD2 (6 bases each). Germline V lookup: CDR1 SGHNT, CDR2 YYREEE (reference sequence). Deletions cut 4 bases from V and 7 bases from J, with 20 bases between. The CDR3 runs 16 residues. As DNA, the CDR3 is TGTGCCAGCAGCCCCCCGGGGGCTATTGGTGGCGGGGAGCTGTTTTTT. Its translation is CASSPPGAIGGGELFF.

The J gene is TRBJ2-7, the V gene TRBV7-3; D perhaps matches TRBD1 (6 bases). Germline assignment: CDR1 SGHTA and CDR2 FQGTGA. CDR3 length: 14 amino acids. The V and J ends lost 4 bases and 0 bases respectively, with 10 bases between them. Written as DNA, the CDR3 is TGTGCCAGCAGCTCCGGACAGAGCTCCTACGAGCAGTACTTC. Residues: CASSSGQSSYEQYF. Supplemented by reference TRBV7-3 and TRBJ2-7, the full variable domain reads GAGVSQTPSNKVTEKGKYVELRCDPISGHTALYWYRQSLGQGPEFLIYFQGTGAADDSGLPNDRFFAVRPEGSVSTLKIQRTERGDSAVYLCASSSGQSSYEQYFGPGTRLTVT.

CDR3 in amino acids: CASSPDRDRAYNEQFF. Here the CDR3 DNA reads TGTGCCAGCAGCCCAGACCGGGACAGGGCCTACAATGAGCAGTTCTTC. The rearrangement uses TRBV7-9 and TRBJ2-1; 9 bases agree with TRBD1. After removal of 5 bases from V and 2 bases from J, the junction contained 7 bases not matched to a gene. The CDR3 has 16 amino acids. Germline assignment: CDR1 SEHNR and CDR2 FQNEAQ (reference sequence).

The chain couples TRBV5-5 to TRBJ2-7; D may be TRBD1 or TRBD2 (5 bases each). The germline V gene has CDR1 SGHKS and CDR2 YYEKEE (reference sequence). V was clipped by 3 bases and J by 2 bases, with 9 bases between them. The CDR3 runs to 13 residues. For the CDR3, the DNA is TGTGCCAGCAGCTATTGGGGGACCTACGAGCAGTACTTC. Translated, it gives CASSYWGTYEQYF.

The CDR3 region has the DNA TGTGCCAGTAGTATTGGCAGAGACAACGAGCAGTACTTC. It encodes CASSIGRDNEQYF. J is TRBJ2-7 and V is TRBV19; D is undetermined. The CDR3 length is 13 residues. Trimming removed 3 bases at V and 5 bases at J, with 11 bases between. CDR1 is LNHDA, CDR2 SQIVND, per germline (reference sequence). Full variable domain (outside the CDR3, taken from reference TRBV19 and TRBJ2-7): DGGITQSPKYLFRKEGQNVTLSCEQNLNHDAMYWYRQDPGQGLRLIYYSQIVNDFQKGDIAEGYSVSREKKESFPLTVTSAQKNPTAFYLCASSIGRDNEQYFGPGTRLTVT.

CDR3 amino acids: CSARDYVEQFF. DNA for the CDR3: TGCAGTGCTAGAGATTACGTTGAGCAGTTCTTC. J is TRBJ2-1 and V is TRBV20-1; D remains unclear. This CDR3 is built from 11 residues. The germline gives CDR1 DFQATT, CDR2 SNEGSKA (reference sequence). The V gene lost 0 bases and the J gene lost 9 bases, with 6 bases spanning the gap.